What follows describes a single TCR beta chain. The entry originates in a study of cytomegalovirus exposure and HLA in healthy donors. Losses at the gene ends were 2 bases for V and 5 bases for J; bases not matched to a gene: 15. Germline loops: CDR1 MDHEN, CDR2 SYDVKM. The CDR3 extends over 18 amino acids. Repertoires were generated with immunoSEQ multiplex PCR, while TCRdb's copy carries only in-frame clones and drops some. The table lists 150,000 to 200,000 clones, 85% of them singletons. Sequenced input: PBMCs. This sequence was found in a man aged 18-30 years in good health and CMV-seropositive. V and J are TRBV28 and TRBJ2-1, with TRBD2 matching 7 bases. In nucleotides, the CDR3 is TGTGCCAGCAGTTTAAACGGATTCGGCGGGGGTCCCGACAATGAGCAGTTCTTC. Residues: CASSLNGFGGGPDNEQFF.